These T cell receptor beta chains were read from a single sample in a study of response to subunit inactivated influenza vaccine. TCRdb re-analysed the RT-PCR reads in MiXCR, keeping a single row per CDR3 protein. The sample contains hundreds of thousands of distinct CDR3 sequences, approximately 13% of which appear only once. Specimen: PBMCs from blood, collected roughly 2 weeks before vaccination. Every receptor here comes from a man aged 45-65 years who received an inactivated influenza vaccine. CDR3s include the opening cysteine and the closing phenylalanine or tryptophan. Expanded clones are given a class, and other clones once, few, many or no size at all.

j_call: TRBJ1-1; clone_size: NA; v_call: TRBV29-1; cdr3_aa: CSVGPLRVNTEAFF
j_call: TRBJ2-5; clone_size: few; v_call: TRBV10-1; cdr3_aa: CASSGEEPQETQYF
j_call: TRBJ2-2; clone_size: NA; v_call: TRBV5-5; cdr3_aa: CASSLEGAGFRELFF
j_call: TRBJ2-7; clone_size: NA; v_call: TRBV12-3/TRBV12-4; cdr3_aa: CASSNWDRGHEQYF
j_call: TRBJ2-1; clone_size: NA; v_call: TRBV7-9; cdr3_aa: CASSRGVPPYNEQFF
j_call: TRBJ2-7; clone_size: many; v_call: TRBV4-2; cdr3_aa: CASSQGSGYEQYF
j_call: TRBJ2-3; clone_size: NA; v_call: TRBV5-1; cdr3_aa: CASSRTSGGETDTQYF
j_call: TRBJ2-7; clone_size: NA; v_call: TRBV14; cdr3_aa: CASSHLSSGWGSGSYEQYF
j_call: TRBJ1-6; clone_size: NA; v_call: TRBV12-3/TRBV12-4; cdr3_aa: CASSSVSRDSPLHF
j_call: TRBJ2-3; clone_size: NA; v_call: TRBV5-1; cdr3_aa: CASSFQVTGTDTQYF
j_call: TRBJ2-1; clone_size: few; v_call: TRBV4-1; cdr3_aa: CASSQDLSGVDNEQFF
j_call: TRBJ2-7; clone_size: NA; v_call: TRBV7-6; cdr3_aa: CASSLELAGIYEQYF
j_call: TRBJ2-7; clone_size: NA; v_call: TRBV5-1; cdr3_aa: CASSPTVIAGVGHEQYF
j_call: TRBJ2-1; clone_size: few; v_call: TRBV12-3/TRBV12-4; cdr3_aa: CASSLEQGTYNEQFF
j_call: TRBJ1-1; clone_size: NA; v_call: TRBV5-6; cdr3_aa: CASSLPQGFTEAFF
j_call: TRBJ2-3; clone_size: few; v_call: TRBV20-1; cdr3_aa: CRVAGSFDTQYF
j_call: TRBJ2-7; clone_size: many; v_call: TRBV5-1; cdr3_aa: CASSRGGEPTYEQYF
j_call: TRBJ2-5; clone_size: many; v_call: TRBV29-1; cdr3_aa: CSVDSGTRETQYF
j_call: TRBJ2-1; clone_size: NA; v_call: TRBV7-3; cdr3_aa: CASSTGPNEQFF
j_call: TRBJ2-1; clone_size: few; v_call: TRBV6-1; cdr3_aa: CASSEGRGSEQFF
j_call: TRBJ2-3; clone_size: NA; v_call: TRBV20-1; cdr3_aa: CSPLGGGASTDTQYF
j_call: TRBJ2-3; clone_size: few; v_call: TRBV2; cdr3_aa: CASRELTDTQYF
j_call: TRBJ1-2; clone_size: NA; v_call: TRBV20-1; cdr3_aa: CSAVHRYGYTF
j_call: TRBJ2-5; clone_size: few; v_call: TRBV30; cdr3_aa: CAWTPGLAGVQETQYF
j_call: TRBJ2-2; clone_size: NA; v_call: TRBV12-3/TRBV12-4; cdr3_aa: CASSPGAGTGATGELFF
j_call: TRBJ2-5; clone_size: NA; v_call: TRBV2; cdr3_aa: CASSYRVAETQYF
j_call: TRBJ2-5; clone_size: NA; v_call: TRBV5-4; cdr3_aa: CAESPAGTKETQYF
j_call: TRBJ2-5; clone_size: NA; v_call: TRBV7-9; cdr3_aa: CASSLEQGQGETQYF
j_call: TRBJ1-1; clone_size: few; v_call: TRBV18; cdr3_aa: CASSPGRDTEAFF
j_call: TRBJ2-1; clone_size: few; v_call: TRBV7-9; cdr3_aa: CASSGSGNAYNEQFF
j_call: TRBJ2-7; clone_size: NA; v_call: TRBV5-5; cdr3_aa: CASKTSYEQYF
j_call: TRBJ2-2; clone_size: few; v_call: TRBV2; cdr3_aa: CASSDQGSGELFF
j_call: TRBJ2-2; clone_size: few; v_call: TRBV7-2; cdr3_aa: CASRRRGLNTGELFF
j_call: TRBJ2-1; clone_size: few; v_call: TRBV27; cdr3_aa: CASSTQVGQIYNEQFF
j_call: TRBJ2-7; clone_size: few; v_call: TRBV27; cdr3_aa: CASSLFRGPVTYEQYF
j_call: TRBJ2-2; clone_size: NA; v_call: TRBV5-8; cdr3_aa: CASSSGHMANTGELFF
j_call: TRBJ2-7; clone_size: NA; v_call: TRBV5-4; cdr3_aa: CASSSGQGKAYEQYF
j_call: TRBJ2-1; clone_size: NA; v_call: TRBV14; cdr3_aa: CASSRLWAYNEQFF
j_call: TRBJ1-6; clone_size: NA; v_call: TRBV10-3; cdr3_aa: CAINGQGDSPLHF
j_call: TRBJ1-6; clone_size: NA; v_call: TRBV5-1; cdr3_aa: CASSWQGDNSPLHF